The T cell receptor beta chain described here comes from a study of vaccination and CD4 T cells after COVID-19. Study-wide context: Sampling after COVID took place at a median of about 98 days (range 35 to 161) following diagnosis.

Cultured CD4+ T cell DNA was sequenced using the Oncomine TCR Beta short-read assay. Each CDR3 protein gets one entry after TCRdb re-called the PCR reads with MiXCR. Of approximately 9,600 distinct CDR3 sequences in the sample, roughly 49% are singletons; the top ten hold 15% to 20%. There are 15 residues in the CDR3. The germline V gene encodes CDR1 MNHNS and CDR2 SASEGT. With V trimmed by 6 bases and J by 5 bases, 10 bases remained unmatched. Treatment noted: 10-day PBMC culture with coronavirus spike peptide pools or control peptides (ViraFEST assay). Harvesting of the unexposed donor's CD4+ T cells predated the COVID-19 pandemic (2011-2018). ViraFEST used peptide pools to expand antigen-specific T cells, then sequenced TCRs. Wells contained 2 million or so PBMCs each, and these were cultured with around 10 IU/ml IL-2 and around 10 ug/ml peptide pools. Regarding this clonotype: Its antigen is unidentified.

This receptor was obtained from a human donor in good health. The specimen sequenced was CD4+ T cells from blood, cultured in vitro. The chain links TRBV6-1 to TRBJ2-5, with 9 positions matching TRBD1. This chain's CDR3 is CASRATGGRLETQYF. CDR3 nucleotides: TGTGCCAGCAGGGCGACAGGGGGTCGGCTGGAGACCCAGTACTTC.